This entry lists 31 T cell receptor beta chains sequenced from one sample in a study of cytomegalovirus exposure and HLA in healthy donors. Produced via immunoSEQ multiplex PCR; TCRdb's table is partial and in-frame only. Among 100,000 to 150,000 clones listed, around 85% were seen once. Sequenced: PBMCs. The source of these receptors is a man aged 18 to 29 in good health and CMV-seropositive.

The chain has TRBV14 and TRBJ1-2; 9 positions match TRBD1. Germline-derived CDR1 and CDR2 are SGHDN and FVKESK. The CDR3 loop spans 16 amino acids. The V gene end was trimmed by 1 base and the J gene end by 0 bases; junction bases not matched to a gene: 3. CDR3: CASSQAGDRANYGYTF. Here the CDR3 DNA reads TGTGCCAGCAGCCAAGCTGGGGACAGGGCTAACTATGGCTACACCTTC.

The rearrangement uses TRBV5-4 and TRBJ2-5; TRBD2 matches at 14 bases. Germline V lookup: CDR1 SGHNT, CDR2 YYREEE (reference sequence). The CDR3 has 17 residues. Germline trimming cut 2 bases from V and 5 bases from J; bases unmatched to any gene: 8. This chain's CDR3 is CASSFAVTSGGEETQYF. CDR3 nucleotides: TGTGCCAGCAGCTTTGCTGTGACTAGCGGGGGGGAGGAGACCCAGTACTTC.

The chain couples TRBV4-1 to TRBJ1-4; D remains unclear. The CDR3 sequence is 16 residues long. The germline V and J ends were trimmed by 2 bases and 2 bases, with 12 bases remaining between them. Germline values: CDR1 MGHRA, CDR2 YSYEKL. Here the CDR3 DNA reads TGCGCCAGCAGCCAAATACCGGGAAGGACTAATGAAAAACTGTTTTTT. It is translated as CASSQIPGRTNEKLFF.

The rearrangement joins TRBV6-6 to TRBJ2-1; TRBD1 aligns across 8 bases. The CDR3 totals 14 residues. The junction had 9 bases not matched to a gene; V was cut back by 6 bases and J by 8 bases. The germline V gene has CDR1 MNHNY and CDR2 SVGAGI (reference sequence). Written as DNA, the CDR3 is TGTGCCAGCAGCTCCGGGACAGGCCTCTATGAGCAGTTCTTC. Its protein is CASSSGTGLYEQFF.

The chain has TRBV2 and TRBJ2-1, with 7 bases lining up with TRBD1. From germline, CDR1 is SNHLY and CDR2 FYNNEI. This CDR3 region has 15 residues. J lost 3 bases, V lost 6 bases, and 8 bases had no gene match. CDR3 amino acids: CASSFDRASYNEQFF. The CDR3 bases are TGTGCCAGCAGCTTCGACAGGGCTAGCTACAATGAGCAGTTCTTC.

V gene TRBV7-9 combines with J gene TRBJ1-4; D ambiguous. Germline CDR1 is SEHNR and CDR2 is FQNEAQ (reference sequence). This CDR3 has 13 amino acids. The V end lost 3 bases, the J end lost 13 bases, and 15 bases lay between the germline ends. The DNA of the CDR3 is TGTGCCAGCAGCTTCACGGTGGAGGGAAGACTGTTTTTT. It translates to CASSFTVEGRLFF.

This chain uses TRBV6-6 with TRBJ1-5; D might be TRBD1 (6 bases). This CDR3 contains 15 residues. Per the germline V gene, CDR1 is MNHNY and CDR2 is SVGAGI (reference sequence). V lost 5 bases, J lost 7 bases, and 18 bases lay in between. The DNA for the CDR3 is TGTGCCAGCAGTCTACCGGGACATCTAAACCAGCCCCAGCATTTT. Amino acid sequence: CASSLPGHLNQPQHF.

The chain links TRBV2 to TRBJ1-1; weak D call: TRBD1 (6 bases). This CDR3 comprises 13 residues. Germline lookup yields CDR1 SNHLY and CDR2 FYNNEI. The V gene lost 6 bases and the J gene lost 11 bases, with 19 bases spanning the gap. This CDR3 is CASRSGGPSTAFF. The CDR3 DNA is TGTGCCAGCAGGTCGGGGGGCCCCTCGACGGCTTTCTTT.

This chain uses TRBV11-2 with TRBJ1-1, with TRBD1 matching over 9 bases. The CDR3 runs to 15 residues. The germline gives CDR1 SGHAT, CDR2 FQNNGV. V lost 4 bases to trimming and J lost 5 bases; unmatched junction nucleotides: 8. CDR3 nucleotide sequence: TGTGCCAGCAGCTCACACAGGGGGCCGGGGACTGAAGCTTTCTTT. Translation gives CASSSHRGPGTEAFF. Combining the CDR3 with reference TRBV11-2 and TRBJ1-1 gives the whole variable domain EAGVAQSPRYKIIEKRQSVAFWCNPISGHATLYWYQQILGQGPKLLIQFQNNGVVDDSQLPKDRFSAERLKGVDSTLKIQPAKLEDSAVYLCASSSHRGPGTEAFFGQGTRLTVV.

This chain joins TRBV28 and TRBJ1-4, with TRBD1 matching 9 bases. V lost 5 bases to trimming and J lost 7 bases; unmatched junction nucleotides: 8. The V gene's germline CDR1 is MDHEN and CDR2 SYDVKM. The length of the CDR3 is 15 residues. The CDR3 here is CASSTAGTGIEKLFF. CDR3 in DNA: TGTGCCAGCAGTACGGCCGGGACAGGGATTGAAAAACTGTTTTTT.

The V call is TRBV11-2, the J call TRBJ2-5; 8 bases map to TRBD1. Trimming cost V 5 bases and J 2 bases; bases outside gene matches: 4. There are 14 residues in the CDR3. The V gene's germline CDR1 is SGHAT and CDR2 FQNNGV. The chain's CDR3 is CASSLGTGQETQYF. CDR3 coding DNA: TGTGCCAGCAGCCTAGGGACAGGTCAAGAGACCCAGTACTTC.

The J gene is TRBJ2-7, the V gene TRBV7-2; D is uncertain. This CDR3 region has 14 residues. V lost 2 bases, J lost 4 bases, and 12 bases lay in between. Germline CDR1 and CDR2: SGHTA and FQGNSA. CDR3 coding DNA: TGTGCCAGCAGCTTAATCGGTCCCCCTTACGAGCAGTACTTC. This gives the protein CASSLIGPPYEQYF.

V gene TRBV29-1 combines with J gene TRBJ2-3; TRBD1 agrees at 7 bases. This CDR3 comprises 12 residues. V lost 5 bases, J lost 5 bases, and 4 bases stayed unmatched. Germline assignment: CDR1 SQVTM and CDR2 ANQGSEA. CDR3 sequence reads: CSVWTGGDTQYF. CDR3 in DNA: TGCAGCGTTTGGACAGGTGGAGATACGCAGTATTTT.

The chain is built from TRBV5-1 and TRBJ1-4; TRBD1 aligns across 9 bases. Germline CDR1 SGHRS, CDR2 YFSETQ. The CDR3 loop spans 15 amino acids. The J segment lost 2 bases and the V segment lost 2 bases, leaving 1 base of the junction unmatched. The CDR3 spells CASSFTGGTNEKLFF. CDR3 in DNA: TGCGCCAGCAGCTTTACAGGGGGCACTAATGAAAAACTGTTTTTT.

The J gene is TRBJ2-3, the V gene TRBV6-1; 7 bases match TRBD2. After removal of 2 bases from V and 6 bases from J, the junction contained 8 bases not matched to a gene. The CDR3 spans 15 residues. Germline V gives CDR1 MNHNS, CDR2 SASEGT. CDR3 protein: CASSERRGSRDTQYF. The CDR3, as DNA: TGTGCCAGCAGTGAACGGCGGGGGTCAAGGGATACGCAGTATTTT.

This clone has only one observation. The V and J genes are TRBV7-8 and TRBJ2-7; 9 bases fit TRBD2. The CDR3 runs 14 residues. The V gene's germline CDR1 is SGHVS and CDR2 FQNEAQ. After removal of 6 bases from V and 2 bases from J, the junction contained 5 bases not matched to a gene. The CDR3 reads CASRRGGDTYEQYF. CDR3 nucleotides: TGTGCCAGCAGGCGCGGGGGGGATACCTACGAGCAGTACTTC.

This clone has only a few counts. The chain is built from TRBV28 and TRBJ1-5; no reliable D call. The CDR3 runs 14 residues. The germline CDR1 and CDR2 sequences are MDHEN and SYDVKM. Trimming removed 3 bases from V and 4 bases from J, with 10 bases in between. CDR3 coding DNA: TGTGCCAGCAGTTTGCCAGTCGCTAATCAGCCCCAGCATTTT. Translating it yields CASSLPVANQPQHF.

In this sample, this clone turned up once. The chain employs TRBV7-9 and TRBJ2-5; weak D call: TRBD2 (6 bases). The V end lost 5 bases, the J end lost 3 bases, and 22 bases lay between the germline ends. The length of the CDR3 is 17 residues. Germline V gives CDR1 SEHNR, CDR2 FQNEAQ (reference sequence). The CDR3 region is CASSRSHEDRGKETQYF. CDR3 DNA: TGTGCCAGCAGCCGAAGTCACGAGGATCGGGGGAAAGAGACCCAGTACTTC.

This chain connects TRBV19 to TRBJ1-4; 8 bases fit TRBD1. CDR3 length equals 15 residues. V lost 7 bases to trimming and J lost 3 bases; unmatched junction nucleotides: 7. Germline V gives CDR1 LNHDA, CDR2 SQIVND (reference sequence). This CDR3 reads CASNDRGLSNEKLFF. The CDR3 DNA sequence: TGTGCCAGTAACGACAGGGGCTTGTCTAATGAAAAACTGTTTTTT.

This clone was seen a single time. This chain uses TRBV14 with TRBJ2-7, with 9 bases identical to TRBD1. Per germline, CDR1 SGHDN and CDR2 FVKESK. V shed 1 base, J shed 7 bases, and the junction held 26 bases outside the gene matches. The CDR3 contains 21 residues. Here the CDR3 DNA reads TGTGCCAGCAGCCAAGCCCGTTCGTGGTCCTCCGGGACAGGGAGCCGGGGGGAGCAGTACTTC. Translated: CASSQARSWSSGTGSRGEQYF.

The rearrangement uses TRBV6-5 and TRBJ2-1; D remains ambiguous. The CDR3 spans 13 residues. With 6 bases removed from V and 8 bases from J, the gap between germline ends came to 14 bases. CDR1 is MNHEY and CDR2 is SVGAGI in the germline V gene. CDR3 bases: TGTGCCAGCAGGAGCGCCATTTCCCATGAGCAGTTCTTC. This encodes CASRSAISHEQFF.

The V gene is TRBV7-9, the J gene TRBJ2-1; D is ambiguous. Looked up from germline, CDR1 is SEHNR and CDR2 is FQNEAQ (reference sequence). The CDR3 runs 18 residues. V lost 2 bases and J 9 bases, leaving 26 bases between the germline ends. The CDR3 nucleotides are TGTGCCAGCAGCTTAAAAAGACGCCTAGTACTCCGGCCCGGTGAGCAGTTCTTC. The encoded protein is CASSLKRRLVLRPGEQFF.

CDR3 loop: CASSRLASEVLPRYEQYF. CDR3 DNA: TGCGCCAGCAGCCGCCTGGCGTCTGAGGTGCTCCCGCGCTACGAGCAGTACTTC. This rearrangement joins TRBV4-3 to TRBJ2-7; D ambiguous. This CDR3 is 18 amino acids long. Germline values: CDR1 LGHNA, CDR2 YSLEER. Trimming left V 4 bases short and J 3 bases short, with 25 bases between.

This clone has a single count. The rearrangement links TRBV20-1 to TRBJ2-2; the D gene is possibly TRBD1 (6 bases). There are 11 residues in the CDR3. V shed 6 bases and J shed 5 bases, with 7 bases lying between them. Looked up from germline, CDR1 is DFQATT and CDR2 is SNEGSKA (reference sequence). Here the CDR3 reads CSATGTGELFF. Here the CDR3 DNA reads TGCAGTGCAACAGGGACCGGGGAGCTGTTTTTT.

This chain's CDR3 is CASSPGDRRYEQYF. CDR3 in DNA: TGTGCCAGCAGTCCTGGGGACAGGCGCTACGAGCAGTACTTC. This chain uses TRBV6-5 with TRBJ2-7; 8 positions agree with TRBD1. Losses at the gene ends were 5 bases for V and 3 bases for J; bases not matched to a gene: 6. This CDR3 region has 14 residues. Per germline, CDR1 MNHEY and CDR2 SVGAGI.

This clone was found once. The chain combines TRBV11-2 with TRBJ1-3; D possibly corresponds to TRBD1 (6 bases). V was cut by 1 base and J by 2 bases, with 15 bases left in between. This CDR3 has 17 residues. Germline loops: CDR1 SGHAT, CDR2 FQNNGV. In DNA form, the CDR3 reads TGTGCCAGCAGCTTAGGGTTTAACAGGGCAGCTGGAAACACCATATATTTT. This translates into CASSLGFNRAAGNTIYF. Complete variable domain (other parts from reference TRBV11-2 and TRBJ1-3): EAGVAQSPRYKIIEKRQSVAFWCNPISGHATLYWYQQILGQGPKLLIQFQNNGVVDDSQLPKDRFSAERLKGVDSTLKIQPAKLEDSAVYLCASSLGFNRAAGNTIYFGEGSWLTVV.

The chain employs TRBV5-1 and TRBJ2-1; D is ambiguous. Germline V gene data show CDR1 as SGHRS and CDR2 as YFSETQ. With 5 bases removed from V and 2 bases from J, the gap between germline ends came to 8 bases. The CDR3 totals 13 residues. The CDR3 loop is CASSDRAYNEQFF. The CDR3 DNA sequence: TGCGCCAGCAGTGACCGGGCCTACAATGAGCAGTTCTTC.

This sequence joins TRBV4-1 and TRBJ2-1; 8 nucleotides line up with TRBD2. The CDR3 extends over 16 amino acids. The J segment lost 7 bases and the V segment lost 0 bases, leaving 8 bases of the junction unmatched. CDR1 is MGHRA, CDR2 YSYEKL, per germline. CDR3: CASSQDRAGGVNEQFF. The CDR3 region has the DNA TGCGCCAGCAGCCAAGATAGGGCCGGGGGGGTAAATGAGCAGTTCTTC.

The chain is built from TRBV5-5 and TRBJ2-1, with TRBD2 as a possible D gene (6 bases). The CDR3 sequence is 14 residues long. Trimming shortened V by 2 bases and J by 1 base, and 7 bases separated the two germline ends. Germline assignment: CDR1 SGHKS and CDR2 YYEKEE (reference sequence). DNA of the CDR3: TGTGCCAGCAGCTTTCGGGGGTCCTACAATGAGCAGTTCTTC. Protein product: CASSFRGSYNEQFF.

This chain links TRBV5-1 with TRBJ2-1; TRBD2 might be the D (6 bases). Germline CDR1 and CDR2: SGHRS and YFSETQ. The CDR3 is 15 residues long. With 0 bases removed from V and 5 bases from J, the gap between germline ends came to 12 bases. CDR3 residues: CASSLAGGADNEQFF. The CDR3 bases are TGCGCCAGCAGCTTGGCCGGAGGGGCGGACAATGAGCAGTTCTTC. Full variable domain (rest looked up from reference TRBV5-1 and TRBJ2-1): KAGVTQTPRYLIKTRGQQVTLSCSPISGHRSVSWYQQTPGQGLQFLFEYFSETQRNKGNFPGRFSGRQFSNSRSEMNVSTLELGDSALYLCASSLAGGADNEQFFGPGTRLTVL.

This sequence joins TRBV19 and TRBJ1-1; maybe TRBD1 (6 bases). Germline values: CDR1 LNHDA, CDR2 SQIVND (reference sequence). The CDR3 sequence is 15 residues long. V dropped 4 bases and J dropped 5 bases, with 17 bases sitting between them. Here the CDR3 DNA reads TGTGCCAGTAGTAATTTAGCAGGGGATGATACTGAAGCTTTCTTT. Its translation: CASSNLAGDDTEAFF.